This entry concerns a single TCR beta chain. What it recognizes is unknown. Researchers attached unique molecular identifiers to individual cDNA molecules. Each CDR3 protein gets one entry after TCRdb re-called the 5' RACE reads with MiXCR. This table has around 82,000 distinct CDR3 sequences, about 12% appearing once. The CDR3 runs to 15 residues. Germline V lookup: CDR1 SNHLY, CDR2 FYNNEI. V lost 6 bases, J lost 4 bases, and 9 bases stayed unmatched. The data belong to a study of early T cells in non-severe SARS-CoV-2 infection. Looking at the study overall: Unpaired chains resulted from sequencing bulk RNA of unsorted whole blood.

General study results and limits: Clonotype matching in VDJdb favored anti-spike CD8 responses and did not capture private and CD4 specificities.

The rearrangement links TRBV2 to TRBJ2-1; 7 nucleotides match TRBD1. The sequence came from an adult who was a healthcare worker with PCR-confirmed SARS-CoV-2 infection or an uninfected control (not recorded which). What was sequenced was whole blood. Written as DNA, the CDR3 is TGTGCCAGCAGGGAACAGGGGTTGGGGTACAATGAGCAGTTCTTC. This gives the protein CASREQGLGYNEQFF.